What follows are 5 T cell receptor beta chains derived from one specimen sequenced in a study of T cells in Graves' hyperthyroidism and ophthalmopathy. RNA transcripts provided the source from which TCR beta CDR3 regions were amplified. The primer set for the first-round RT-PCR of the TCR CDR3 was HTBI. TCRdb reprocessed the multiplex PCR reads with MiXCR, giving one entry per CDR3 protein. This sample has about 660,000 distinct CDR3 sequences, with about 45% found just once. What was sequenced was peripheral blood or thyroid tissue (not recorded which). Receptors originate from an adult man with Graves' disease, either hyperthyroidism or ophthalmopathy (not recorded which).

This clonotype was observed many times. J is TRBJ1-5 and V is TRBV15, with a weak D call TRBD1 (5 bases). This CDR3 has 12 amino acids. V was shortened by 9 bases and J by 8 bases, with 14 bases between the two germline ends. Germline V gene lookup returns CDR1 LNHNV and CDR2 YYDKDF (reference sequence). In nucleotides, the CDR3 is TGTGCCACTGGGGGTGAAACGGAGCCCCAGCATTTT. Protein sequence: CATGGETEPQHF.

This clonotype was found many times. The chain is built from TRBV10-2 and TRBJ1-6, with D maybe TRBD1 (6 bases). Deletions cut 3 bases from V and 7 bases from J, with 13 bases between. The CDR3 runs to 15 residues. From germline, CDR1 is WSHSY and CDR2 SAAADI. In DNA form, the CDR3 reads TGCGCCAGCAGTGAAGGAACAGGGCCCAATTCACCCCTCCACTTT. Translated, it gives CASSEGTGPNSPLHF.

At least ten counts were recorded for this clonotype. This sequence joins TRBV7-6 and TRBJ2-7; D is uncertain. Deletions cut 1 base from V and 2 bases from J, with 6 bases between. The CDR3 consists of 13 residues. Looked up from germline, CDR1 is SGHVS and CDR2 is FNYEAQ. This CDR3 is CASSLELAYEQYF. The CDR3 nucleotides are TGTGCCAGCAGCTTAGAGCTAGCCTACGAGCAGTACTTC.

The chain links TRBV7-2 to TRBJ1-4; D is unresolved. The CDR3 runs 15 residues. Germline loops: CDR1 SGHTA, CDR2 FQGNSA. V dropped 1 base and J dropped 7 bases, with 13 bases sitting between them. In nucleotides, the CDR3 is TGTGCCAGCAGCTTAGAGGGCCCGGTCGGTGAAAAACTGTTTTTT. Protein sequence: CASSLEGPVGEKLFF.

This clonotype has ten or more counts. CDR3 in amino acids: CASSFRDRASYEQYF. The CDR3 DNA follows: TGTGCCAGCAGCTTCCGGGACAGGGCCTCCTACGAGCAGTACTTC. The V and J genes are TRBV7-9 and TRBJ2-7; 9 nucleotides align to TRBD1. The V segment lost 3 bases and the J segment 0 bases; nucleotides outside the gene matches: 3. The CDR3 runs to 15 residues. Looked up from germline, CDR1 is SEHNR and CDR2 is FQNEAQ (reference sequence). Full variable domain (rest looked up from reference TRBV7-9 and TRBJ2-7): DTGVSQNPRHKITKRGQNVTFRCDPISEHNRLYWYRQTLGQGPEFLTYFQNEAQLEKSRLLSDRFSAERPKGSFSTLEIQRTEQGDSAMYLCASSFRDRASYEQYFGPGTRLTVT.